These T cell receptor beta chains were read from a single sample in a study of blood T cell repertoires in COVID-19. The assay was immunoSEQ multiplex PCR, and TCRdb's table has in-frame clones only and misses some. The sample lists roughly 300,000 clones, approximately 91% occurring once. The sequencing sample was made of PBMCs or T cells enriched from blood (not recorded which). Every receptor here comes from a woman in her thirties or forties with acute COVID-19. Each CDR3 is given with its conserved first and last residue. A D gene is named only where the DNA matches it firmly. Clone size is stated in some rows and not others, as once, few, many or a class when expanded.

j_gene: TRBJ1-2
abundance: NA
v_gene: TRBV6-4
d_gene: NA
CDR3nt: TGTGCCAGCAGTGACCGGGGATATGGCTACACCTTC
CDR3aa: CASSDRGYGYTF

j_gene: TRBJ2-7
abundance: NA
v_gene: TRBV11-3
d_gene: TRBD1
CDR3nt: TGTGCCAGCAGCTTAGTTGGGACAGGGGAAAACGAGCAGTACTTC
CDR3aa: CASSLVGTGENEQYF

j_gene: TRBJ1-3
abundance: NA
v_gene: TRBV3-1/TRBV3-2
d_gene: NA
CDR3nt: TGTGCCAGCAGCCGGACTCCCTACTCTGGAAACACCATATATTTT
CDR3aa: CASSRTPYSGNTIYF

j_gene: TRBJ1-2
abundance: once
v_gene: TRBV29-1
d_gene: TRBD1
CDR3nt: TGCAGCGTTGGACAGGGGGTGGGCTATGGCTACACCTTC
CDR3aa: CSVGQGVGYGYTF

j_gene: TRBJ2-2
abundance: NA
v_gene: TRBV4-3
d_gene: TRBD2
CDR3nt: TGCGCCAGCAGCCCCCAAGTACTAGCGGGTTCGAACACCGGGGAGCTGTTTTTT
CDR3aa: CASSPQVLAGSNTGELFF

j_gene: TRBJ2-5
abundance: NA
v_gene: TRBV24-1
d_gene: NA
CDR3nt: TGTGCCACCAGTGACCGGGGGTGGACCCAGTACTTC
CDR3aa: CATSDRGWTQYF

j_gene: TRBJ1-1
abundance: NA
v_gene: TRBV5-1
d_gene: TRBD1
CDR3nt: TGCGCCAGCAGCTTGGTAGGACAGGGAAGGTTGGACACTGAAGCTTTCTTT
CDR3aa: CASSLVGQGRLDTEAFF

j_gene: TRBJ1-3
abundance: NA
v_gene: TRBV5-5
d_gene: NA
CDR3nt: TGTGCCAGCAGCCCCCTTCTATCTTCCCGCTCTGGAAACACCATATATTTT
CDR3aa: CASSPLLSSRSGNTIYF

j_gene: TRBJ2-5
abundance: NA
v_gene: TRBV11-2
d_gene: TRBD1
CDR3nt: TGTGCCAGCAGCTCCTCATTGGGACAGGGGGCTAGGGAGACCCAGTACTTC
CDR3aa: CASSSSLGQGARETQYF

j_gene: TRBJ2-6
abundance: NA
v_gene: TRBV28
d_gene: NA
CDR3nt: TGTGCCAGCAGTGCCTCAGGGGCTGGGGCCAACGTCCTGACTTTC
CDR3aa: CASSASGAGANVLTF

j_gene: TRBJ1-2
abundance: NA
v_gene: TRBV7-9
d_gene: NA
CDR3nt: TGTGCCAGCAGCTTAACGGGGTGGGCGCATAACTATGGCTACACCTTC
CDR3aa: CASSLTGWAHNYGYTF

j_gene: TRBJ1-1
abundance: NA
v_gene: TRBV6-5
d_gene: TRBD1
CDR3nt: TGTGCCAGCACGGGACAGGGCGGTCTGAACACTGAAGCTTTCTTT
CDR3aa: CASTGQGGLNTEAFF

j_gene: TRBJ2-1
abundance: NA
v_gene: TRBV15
d_gene: NA
CDR3nt: TGTGCCACCAGCAGAGATAGAGCAGGGGTCTACAATGAGCAGTTCTTC
CDR3aa: CATSRDRAGVYNEQFF

j_gene: TRBJ1-2
abundance: NA
v_gene: TRBV9
d_gene: NA
CDR3nt: TGTGCCAGCAGCGTAGCCGGGCTCACATCGGGGATGGGCTACACCTTC
CDR3aa: CASSVAGLTSGMGYTF

j_gene: TRBJ1-2
abundance: NA
v_gene: TRBV4-3
d_gene: NA
CDR3nt: TGCGCCAGCAGCCAAGATTGGTCCGGGTTTGGCTATGGCTACACCTTC
CDR3aa: CASSQDWSGFGYGYTF

j_gene: TRBJ2-1
abundance: NA
v_gene: TRBV27
d_gene: TRBD2
CDR3nt: TGTGCCAGCAGTATAAGCGGGGGGACAAACAATGAGCAGTTCTTC
CDR3aa: CASSISGGTNNEQFF

j_gene: TRBJ2-3
abundance: NA
v_gene: TRBV19
d_gene: NA
CDR3nt: TGTGCCAGTAAGGCGACCCCCGGAGTGGATACGCAGTATTTT
CDR3aa: CASKATPGVDTQYF

j_gene: TRBJ1-4
abundance: NA
v_gene: TRBV19
d_gene: NA
CDR3nt: TGTGCCAGTAGAACAAACGCCCTGACTGCCGATAATGAAAAACTGTTTTTT
CDR3aa: CASRTNALTADNEKLFF

j_gene: TRBJ1-6
abundance: NA
v_gene: TRBV11-3
d_gene: TRBD1
CDR3nt: TGTGCCAGCAGCCGGGACAGGGGACATTCACCCCTCCACTTT
CDR3aa: CASSRDRGHSPLHF

j_gene: TRBJ2-2
abundance: NA
v_gene: TRBV21-1
d_gene: NA
CDR3nt: TGTGCCAGCATGGGAGTTAGACAGGGGGCCCCTCCGAACACCGGGGAGCTGTTTTTT
CDR3aa: CASMGVRQGAPPNTGELFF

j_gene: TRBJ1-1
abundance: NA
v_gene: TRBV3-1/TRBV3-2
d_gene: NA
CDR3nt: TGTGCCAGCAGCCTCGGTCCGAACACTGAAGCTTTCTTT
CDR3aa: CASSLGPNTEAFF

j_gene: TRBJ2-5
abundance: NA
v_gene: TRBV12-3/TRBV12-4
d_gene: NA
CDR3nt: TGTGCCAGCAGTTTAGGGGCAAAGACCCAGTACTTC
CDR3aa: CASSLGAKTQYF

j_gene: TRBJ2-7
abundance: once
v_gene: TRBV5-6
d_gene: NA
CDR3nt: TGTGCCAGCAGCTTGGGCGGCTACGAGCAGTACTTC
CDR3aa: CASSLGGYEQYF

j_gene: TRBJ2-7
abundance: NA
v_gene: TRBV2
d_gene: TRBD2
CDR3nt: TGTGCCAGCAGTCCGGGACTAGGACGCTACGAGCAGTACTTC
CDR3aa: CASSPGLGRYEQYF

j_gene: TRBJ2-7
abundance: NA
v_gene: TRBV6-5
d_gene: NA
CDR3nt: TGTGCCAGCAGTTACTCGACCGGCGGGTACGAGCAGTACTTC
CDR3aa: CASSYSTGGYEQYF

j_gene: TRBJ1-1
abundance: NA
v_gene: TRBV6-5
d_gene: TRBD1
CDR3nt: TGTGCCAGCAGAATTGACAGGGGTGAGAACACTGAAGCTTTCTTT
CDR3aa: CASRIDRGENTEAFF

j_gene: TRBJ1-2
abundance: NA
v_gene: TRBV5-1
d_gene: TRBD1
CDR3nt: TGCGCCAGCAGCAGCACCACGGACAGGGGGAAAGGCTACACCTTC
CDR3aa: CASSSTTDRGKGYTF

j_gene: TRBJ2-1
abundance: NA
v_gene: TRBV20-1
d_gene: NA
CDR3nt: TGCAGTGCTGATCAGGTTAATCCGTTCTTC
CDR3aa: CSADQVNPFF

j_gene: TRBJ2-2
abundance: NA
v_gene: TRBV11-2
d_gene: NA
CDR3nt: TGTGCCAGCAGCTTTGAGAGCGGAAACACCGGGGAGCTGTTTTTT
CDR3aa: CASSFESGNTGELFF

j_gene: TRBJ1-1
abundance: NA
v_gene: TRBV15
d_gene: NA
CDR3nt: TGTGCCACCAGCAGACAGGACACTGAAGCTTTCTTT
CDR3aa: CATSRQDTEAFF

j_gene: TRBJ2-7
abundance: NA
v_gene: TRBV5-4
d_gene: NA
CDR3nt: TGTGCCAGCAGTTCCAGCGGGCGGGTATACGAGCAGTACTTC
CDR3aa: CASSSSGRVYEQYF

j_gene: TRBJ2-3
abundance: NA
v_gene: TRBV5-1
d_gene: NA
CDR3nt: TGCGCCAACAGCTTCAGGGGCGAAGGCACAGATACGCAGTATTTT
CDR3aa: CANSFRGEGTDTQYF

j_gene: TRBJ1-6
abundance: NA
v_gene: TRBV15
d_gene: NA
CDR3nt: TGTGCCACCAGCAGAGATCGCGGGGGGAGCTCCTATAATTCACCCCTCCACTTT
CDR3aa: CATSRDRGGSSYNSPLHF

j_gene: TRBJ2-3
abundance: NA
v_gene: TRBV28
d_gene: NA
CDR3nt: TGTGCCAGCAGTTTAAGACAGGTGCGGGCAGATACGCAGTATTTT
CDR3aa: CASSLRQVRADTQYF

j_gene: TRBJ2-4
abundance: NA
v_gene: TRBV19
d_gene: TRBD1
CDR3nt: TGTGCCAGTAGTAGCCGGGACAGGGGAAACATTCAGTACTTC
CDR3aa: CASSSRDRGNIQYF

j_gene: TRBJ2-1
abundance: NA
v_gene: TRBV6-1
d_gene: TRBD1
CDR3nt: TGTGCCAGCAGTGAACGACAGGGCGGTTGGGAGCAGTTCTTC
CDR3aa: CASSERQGGWEQFF

j_gene: TRBJ2-5
abundance: NA
v_gene: TRBV2
d_gene: TRBD1
CDR3nt: TGTGCCAGCAGTGAAGGGGACAGGGGGGTCTTAGGTGGTGAGACCCAGTACTTC
CDR3aa: CASSEGDRGVLGGETQYF

j_gene: TRBJ2-6
abundance: once
v_gene: TRBV11-1
d_gene: NA
CDR3nt: TGTGCCAGCAGCTTCCGGGTGTCTGGGGCCAACGTCCTGACTTTC
CDR3aa: CASSFRVSGANVLTF

j_gene: TRBJ1-1
abundance: NA
v_gene: TRBV3-1/TRBV3-2
d_gene: NA
CDR3nt: TGTGCCACCACGAAGGACCAGGCGGGGGCTGAAGCTTTCTTT
CDR3aa: CATTKDQAGAEAFF

j_gene: TRBJ1-2
abundance: NA
v_gene: TRBV28
d_gene: TRBD1
CDR3nt: TGTGCCAGCAGTTTCCGAGACAGGGTCGATGGCTACACCTTC
CDR3aa: CASSFRDRVDGYTF

j_gene: TRBJ2-1
abundance: NA
v_gene: TRBV5-1
d_gene: NA
CDR3nt: TGCGCCAGCAGCTTTACTTACAATGAGCAGTTCTTC
CDR3aa: CASSFTYNEQFF

j_gene: TRBJ2-1
abundance: NA
v_gene: TRBV12-3/TRBV12-4
d_gene: TRBD1
CDR3nt: TGTGCCAGCAGAAGGACAGGGGTGAATGAGCAGTTCTTC
CDR3aa: CASRRTGVNEQFF

j_gene: TRBJ2-7
abundance: NA
v_gene: TRBV10-2
d_gene: NA
CDR3nt: TGCGCCAGCAGCGACTGGGGGCAGCGCTACGAGCAGTACTTC
CDR3aa: CASSDWGQRYEQYF

j_gene: TRBJ2-7
abundance: NA
v_gene: TRBV7-3
d_gene: TRBD2
CDR3nt: TGTGCCAGCAGCTTAGGGAGCGGGGGCGCCTACGAGCAGTACTTC
CDR3aa: CASSLGSGGAYEQYF

j_gene: TRBJ2-7
abundance: NA
v_gene: TRBV28
d_gene: NA
CDR3nt: TGTGCCAGCAGTTTCCCCGATAGCTACTACGAGCAGTACTTC
CDR3aa: CASSFPDSYYEQYF

j_gene: TRBJ2-3
abundance: NA
v_gene: TRBV10-1
d_gene: NA
CDR3nt: TGCGCCAGCAGTGAGAGAGGCTGCAGCACAGATACGCAGTATTTT
CDR3aa: CASSERGCSTDTQYF

j_gene: TRBJ1-2
abundance: NA
v_gene: TRBV7-9
d_gene: TRBD1
CDR3nt: TGTGCCAGCAGCCTTACCGCCGGGACAGAAAACTATGGCTACACCTTC
CDR3aa: CASSLTAGTENYGYTF

j_gene: TRBJ2-3
abundance: NA
v_gene: TRBV5-1
d_gene: TRBD2
CDR3nt: TGCGCCAGCAGTTCCGGGACTAGCGGGAGAGATACGCAGTATTTT
CDR3aa: CASSSGTSGRDTQYF

j_gene: TRBJ1-5
abundance: NA
v_gene: TRBV5-1
d_gene: NA
CDR3nt: TGCGCCAGCAGCTTACAGGGTCGAAGCAATCAGCCCCAGCATTTT
CDR3aa: CASSLQGRSNQPQHF

j_gene: TRBJ1-1
abundance: NA
v_gene: TRBV7-3
d_gene: NA
CDR3nt: TGTGCCAGCAGCTTTACAAAGAACACTGAAGCTTTCTTT
CDR3aa: CASSFTKNTEAFF

j_gene: TRBJ2-7
abundance: NA
v_gene: TRBV19
d_gene: NA
CDR3nt: TGTGCCACGGGTGGCCCTTCCTACGAGCAGTACTTC
CDR3aa: CATGGPSYEQYF

j_gene: TRBJ2-1
abundance: NA
v_gene: TRBV6-5
d_gene: TRBD2
CDR3nt: TGTGCCAGCAGGACCTTAGCGGGGGGGAGCAATGAGCAGTTCTTC
CDR3aa: CASRTLAGGSNEQFF

j_gene: TRBJ2-5
abundance: NA
v_gene: TRBV2
d_gene: NA
CDR3nt: TGTGCCAGCAGTGATTTTGGGCTCCCCAGGGAGACCCAGTACTTC
CDR3aa: CASSDFGLPRETQYF

j_gene: TRBJ1-2
abundance: NA
v_gene: TRBV3-1/TRBV3-2
d_gene: NA
CDR3nt: TGTGCCAGCAGCCAAAGTGCGGGGCTTAGCTATGGCTACACCTTC
CDR3aa: CASSQSAGLSYGYTF

j_gene: TRBJ1-2
abundance: NA
v_gene: TRBV19
d_gene: TRBD1
CDR3nt: TGTGCCAATAGTATAGAACAGGGGGACTATGGCTACACCTTC
CDR3aa: CANSIEQGDYGYTF

j_gene: TRBJ1-2
abundance: NA
v_gene: TRBV7-9
d_gene: TRBD1
CDR3nt: TGTGCCAGCAGCTTAGGGCAGGGGGCTGTTGCTAACTATGGCTACACCTTC
CDR3aa: CASSLGQGAVANYGYTF

j_gene: TRBJ1-2
abundance: NA
v_gene: TRBV2
d_gene: NA
CDR3nt: TGTGCCAGCAGTGTTACAGGGTTGGATGGCTACACCTTC
CDR3aa: CASSVTGLDGYTF

j_gene: TRBJ1-3
abundance: NA
v_gene: TRBV19
d_gene: NA
CDR3nt: TGTGCCAGTAGTGACGGAGCCTCTGGAAACACCATATATTTT
CDR3aa: CASSDGASGNTIYF

j_gene: TRBJ2-1
abundance: NA
v_gene: TRBV6-5
d_gene: TRBD2
CDR3nt: TGTGCCAGCGGAGCGGGGGGATACAATGAGCAGTTCTTC
CDR3aa: CASGAGGYNEQFF

j_gene: TRBJ2-1
abundance: NA
v_gene: TRBV6-5
d_gene: NA
CDR3nt: TGTGCCAGCAGTTGCCCCAGGGGCAGGGAGAATGAGCAGTTCTTC
CDR3aa: CASSCPRGRENEQFF